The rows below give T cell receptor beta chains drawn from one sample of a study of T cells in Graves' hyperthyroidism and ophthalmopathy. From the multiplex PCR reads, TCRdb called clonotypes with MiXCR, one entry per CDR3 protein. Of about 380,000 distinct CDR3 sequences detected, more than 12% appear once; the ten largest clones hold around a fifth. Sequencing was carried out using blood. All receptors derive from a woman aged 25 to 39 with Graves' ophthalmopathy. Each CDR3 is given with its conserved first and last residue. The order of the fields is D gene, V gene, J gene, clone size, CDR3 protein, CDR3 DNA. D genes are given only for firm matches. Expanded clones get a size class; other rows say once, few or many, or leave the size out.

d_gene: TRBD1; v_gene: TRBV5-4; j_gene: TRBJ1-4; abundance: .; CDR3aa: CASSLNRGLANEKLFF; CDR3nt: TGTGCCAGCAGCTTGAACAGGGGGCTGGCTAATGAAAAACTGTTTTTT
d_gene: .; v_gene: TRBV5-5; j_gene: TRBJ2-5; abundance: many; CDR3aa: CASSLAFQVYQETQYF; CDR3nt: TGTGCCAGCAGCTTGGCATTCCAGGTGTACCAAGAGACCCAGTACTTC
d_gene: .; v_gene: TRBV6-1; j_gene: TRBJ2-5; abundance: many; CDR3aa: CASSPRGRQETQYF; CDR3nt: TGTGCCAGCAGTCCTCGAGGCAGGCAAGAGACCCAGTACTTC
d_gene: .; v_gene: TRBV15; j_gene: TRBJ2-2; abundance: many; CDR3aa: CATRDVGFTGELFF; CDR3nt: TGTGCCACCAGGGACGTGGGGTTTACCGGGGAGCTGTTTTTT
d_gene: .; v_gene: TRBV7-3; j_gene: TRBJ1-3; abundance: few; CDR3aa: CASSPAGGSGNTIYF; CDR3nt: TGTGCCAGCAGCCCGGCTGGGGGATCTGGAAACACCATATATTTT
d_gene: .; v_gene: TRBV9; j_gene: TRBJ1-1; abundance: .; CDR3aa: CASSVMDRGGEAFF; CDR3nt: TGTGCCAGCAGCGTCATGGACCGCGGAGGTGAAGCTTTCTTT
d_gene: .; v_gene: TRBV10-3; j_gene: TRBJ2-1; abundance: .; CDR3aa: CAISELREQFF; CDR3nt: TGTGCCATCAGTGAATTAAGAGAGCAGTTCTTC
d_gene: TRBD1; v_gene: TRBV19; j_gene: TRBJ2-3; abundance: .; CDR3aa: CASSGPRDRGMMDTQYF; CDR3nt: TGTGCCAGTAGTGGGCCCCGGGACAGGGGTATGATGGATACGCAGTATTTT
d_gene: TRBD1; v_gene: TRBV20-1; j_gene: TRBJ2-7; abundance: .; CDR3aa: CSASPRKGAWHEQYF; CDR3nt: TGCAGTGCTAGTCCCCGCAAGGGGGCCTGGCACGAGCAGTACTTC
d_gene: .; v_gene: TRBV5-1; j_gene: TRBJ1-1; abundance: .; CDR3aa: CASSADRQTNTEAFF; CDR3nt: TGCGCCAGCAGCGCCGACAGACAAACTAACACTGAAGCTTTCTTT
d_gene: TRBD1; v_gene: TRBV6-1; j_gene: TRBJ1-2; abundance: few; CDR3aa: CATLPGTGIFYGYTF; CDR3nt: TGTGCCACCTTACCCGGGACAGGGATTTTCTATGGCTACACCTTC
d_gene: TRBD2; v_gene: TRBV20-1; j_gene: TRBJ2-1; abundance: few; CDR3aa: CSARSGGAWHEQFF; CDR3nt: TGCAGTGCTAGGAGCGGGGGGGCGTGGCATGAGCAGTTCTTC
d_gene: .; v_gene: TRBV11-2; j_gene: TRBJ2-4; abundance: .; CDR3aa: CASSLGWGSQAKNIQYF; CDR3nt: TGTGCCAGCAGCTTAGGGTGGGGGAGTCAAGCCAAAAACATTCAGTACTTC
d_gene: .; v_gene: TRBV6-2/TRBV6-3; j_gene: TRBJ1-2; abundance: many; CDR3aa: CASQRTENYGYTF; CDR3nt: TGTGCCAGTCAACGGACCGAAAACTATGGCTACACCTTC
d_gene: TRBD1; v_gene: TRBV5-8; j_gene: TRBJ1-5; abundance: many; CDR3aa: CASSLDRGLNQPQHF; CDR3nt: TGTGCCAGCAGCTTGGACAGGGGGTTGAATCAGCCCCAGCATTTT
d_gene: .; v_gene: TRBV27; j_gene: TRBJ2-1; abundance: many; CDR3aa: CASSRRNNEQFF; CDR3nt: TGTGCCAGCAGTCGCCGGAACAATGAGCAGTTCTTC
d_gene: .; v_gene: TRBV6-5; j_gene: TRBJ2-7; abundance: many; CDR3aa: CASSYSGDYEQYF; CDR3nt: TGTGCCAGCAGTTACTCAGGAGACTACGAGCAGTACTTC
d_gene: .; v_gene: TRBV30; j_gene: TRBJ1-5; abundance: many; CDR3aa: CAWSVGLDQPQHF; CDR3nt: TGTGCCTGGAGTGTTGGGTTAGACCAGCCCCAGCATTTT
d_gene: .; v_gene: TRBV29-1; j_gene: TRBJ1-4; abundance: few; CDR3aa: CSVSRGSNEKLFF; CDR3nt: TGCAGCGTTTCTCGGGGCTCTAATGAAAAACTGTTTTTT
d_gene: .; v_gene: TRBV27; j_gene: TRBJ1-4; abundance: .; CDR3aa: CASSYRQPTNEKLFF; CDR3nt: TGTGCCAGCAGTTACCGACAGCCAACTAATGAAAAACTGTTTTTT
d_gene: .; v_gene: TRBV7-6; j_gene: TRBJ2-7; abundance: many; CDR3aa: CASSLGANPDEQYF; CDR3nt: TGTGCCAGCAGCTTGGGGGCAAACCCGGACGAGCAGTACTTC
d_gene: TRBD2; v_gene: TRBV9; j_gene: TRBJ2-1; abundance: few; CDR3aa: CASSVGGLAGANEQFF; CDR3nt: TGTGCCAGCAGCGTAGGGGGACTAGCGGGGGCGAATGAGCAGTTCTTC